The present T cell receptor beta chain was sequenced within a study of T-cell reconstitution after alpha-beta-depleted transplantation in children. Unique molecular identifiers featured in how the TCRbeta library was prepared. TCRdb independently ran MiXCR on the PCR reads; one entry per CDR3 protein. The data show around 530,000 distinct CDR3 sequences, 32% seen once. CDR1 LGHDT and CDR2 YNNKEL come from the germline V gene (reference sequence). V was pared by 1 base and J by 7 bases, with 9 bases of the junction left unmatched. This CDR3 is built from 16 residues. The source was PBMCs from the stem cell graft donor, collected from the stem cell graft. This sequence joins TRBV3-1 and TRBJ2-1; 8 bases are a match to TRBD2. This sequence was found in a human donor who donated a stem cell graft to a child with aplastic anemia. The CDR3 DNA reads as TGTGCCAGCAGCCAAGTACCGGGAGGGCCGAGGAATGAGCAGTTCTTC. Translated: CASSQVPGGPRNEQFF.